This entry lists 18 T cell receptor beta chains sequenced from one sample in a study of CD8 T cells in Susac syndrome. A quantity of about 0.45 to 1 ug RNA underwent reverse transcription using random hexamers. Each CDR3 protein is one row after TCRdb ran MiXCR on the immunoSEQ multiplex PCR reads. The data contain some 150,000 distinct CDR3 sequences, around 95% of them singletons. The sample taken for sequencing was CD4+ T cells from PBMCs. The receptor set was obtained from a human donor with Susac syndrome.

This chain uses TRBV25-1 with TRBJ2-2; no firm D call. There are 12 residues in the CDR3. Germline lookup yields CDR1 MGHDK and CDR2 SYGVNS. Deletions cut 1 base from V and 6 bases from J, with 3 bases between. CDR3 DNA sequence: TGTGCCAGCAGTGAATGGCCCGGGGAGCTGTTTTTT. It translates to CASSEWPGELFF.

The chain couples TRBV19 to TRBJ2-3, with 7 nucleotides matching TRBD1. V dropped 4 bases and J dropped 1; count of bases not matched to a gene: 2. The CDR3 extends over 14 amino acids. Germline V lookup: CDR1 LNHDA, CDR2 SQIVND (reference sequence). The CDR3 here is CASSTGQGTDTQYF. CDR3 nucleotides: TGTGCCAGTAGTACCGGACAGGGCACAGATACGCAGTATTTT. Drawing the rest from reference TRBV19 and TRBJ2-3, the complete variable domain is DGGITQSPKYLFRKEGQNVTLSCEQNLNHDAMYWYRQDPGQGLRLIYYSQIVNDFQKGDIAEGYSVSREKKESFPLTVTSAQKNPTAFYLCASSTGQGTDTQYFGPGTRLTVL.

The V gene is TRBV4-1, the J gene TRBJ1-2; 7 bases line up with TRBD1. The germline V gene has CDR1 MGHRA and CDR2 YSYEKL. The CDR3 loop spans 15 amino acids. With 3 bases clipped from V and 2 bases from J, the junction kept 6 bases outside the gene matches. Here the CDR3 DNA reads TGCGCCAGCAGCCAGCCCTCGACAGGGAACTATGGCTACACCTTC. Translated, it gives CASSQPSTGNYGYTF.

V gene TRBV14 combines with J gene TRBJ1-6; 8 bases are a match to TRBD1. Germline lookup yields CDR1 SGHDN and CDR2 FVKESK. The ends lost 2 bases at V and 10 bases at J; junction bases unmatched: 1. The CDR3 is 13 residues long. In DNA, the CDR3 is TGTGCCAGCAGCCAACGACAGGGGTCACCCCTCCACTTT. The encoded protein is CASSQRQGSPLHF.

The CDR3 spells CASTGTGQGKNIQYF. Here the CDR3 DNA reads TGTGCCAGCACAGGAACTGGGCAAGGCAAAAACATTCAGTACTTC. The chain has TRBV28 and TRBJ2-4; D gene ambiguous. V lost 7 bases and J 3 bases, leaving 16 bases between the germline ends. The CDR3 sequence is 15 residues long. The germline V gene encodes CDR1 MDHEN and CDR2 SYDVKM.

This clonotype has just one count. V usage is TRBV24-1 and J usage is TRBJ2-1, with TRBD2 matching over 8 bases. CDR1 is KGHDR, CDR2 SFDVKD, per germline. This CDR3 comprises 16 residues. Unmatched junction bases numbered 11, after V lost 4 bases and J lost 7 bases. This CDR3 is CATSEKSQRERNEQFF. As DNA, the CDR3 is TGTGCCACCAGTGAAAAGAGTCAGCGGGAGAGGAATGAGCAGTTCTTC.

The chain recombines TRBV9 with TRBJ2-3; 12 nucleotides agree with TRBD2. The CDR3 loop spans 18 amino acids. Germline CDR1 reads SGDLS; CDR2 reads YYNGEE. V was clipped by 0 bases and J by 2 bases; unmatched bases: 7. The CDR3 coding sequence is TGTGCCAGCAGCGTAGCCACTAGCGGGGGGTCAAACACAGATACGCAGTATTTT. Its translation: CASSVATSGGSNTDTQYF.

CDR3: CASSSGVLSSYEQYF. CDR3 DNA sequence: TGTGCCAGCAGTTCCGGGGTGCTATCTAGCTACGAGCAGTACTTC. The chain couples TRBV7-2 to TRBJ2-7, with D maybe TRBD2 (5 bases). This CDR3 has 15 residues. Deletions cut 6 bases from V and 3 bases from J, with 18 bases between. Germline V gives CDR1 SGHTA, CDR2 FQGNSA.

This clonotype has a single count. This sequence joins TRBV29-1 and TRBJ2-4; D remains unclear. The CDR3 is 11 amino acids. CDR1 is SQVTM and CDR2 is ANQGSEA in the germline V gene. Trimming removed 6 bases from V and 5 bases from J, with 8 bases in between. DNA for the CDR3: TGCAGCGTAGGATCCCAAAACATTCAGTACTTC. Its protein is CSVGSQNIQYF.

V gene TRBV14 combines with J gene TRBJ2-5; unclear D gene. V shed 4 bases and J shed 5 bases, with 14 bases lying between them. In germline, CDR1 is SGHDN, CDR2 FVKESK. This CDR3 spans 14 amino acids. CDR3 DNA sequence: TGTGCCAGCAGCCGGCAGAAGTTTCGGGAGACCCAGTACTTC. Translating it yields CASSRQKFRETQYF.

This clonotype was seen a single time. The chain carries TRBV20-1 and TRBJ2-2; D is undetermined. Germline CDR1 and CDR2: DFQATT and SNEGSKA (reference sequence). The CDR3 spans 12 residues. V lost 6 bases and J 4 bases, leaving 9 bases between the germline ends. CDR3 coding DNA: TGCAGTGCAAGACCGTTCACCGGGGAGCTGTTTTTT. This gives the protein CSARPFTGELFF.

The J gene is TRBJ2-7, the V gene TRBV7-2, with 9 bases identical to TRBD1. This CDR3 region has 14 residues. Trimming took 3 bases from V and 3 from J; bases not matched to a gene: 3. Germline V gene lookup returns CDR1 SGHTA and CDR2 FQGNSA. CDR3 bases: TGTGCCAGCAGCTTTAGGGACAGGGTCTACGAGCAGTACTTC. Translation gives CASSFRDRVYEQYF.

V usage is TRBV10-2 and J usage is TRBJ2-5; D is undetermined. This CDR3 comprises 11 residues. The germline gives CDR1 WSHSY, CDR2 SAAADI. Trimming shortened V by 3 bases and J by 5 bases, and 4 bases separated the two germline ends. CDR3 DNA sequence: TGCGCCAGCAGTGATCCGGAGACCCAGTACTTC. Translation: CASSDPETQYF.

The rearrangement joins TRBV4-1 to TRBJ1-2; no definite D call. Trimming stripped 3 bases from V and 1 base from J, with 9 bases between. CDR1 is MGHRA, CDR2 YSYEKL, per germline. There are 14 residues in the CDR3. The CDR3 protein is CASSQGGVNYGYTF. In nucleotides, the CDR3 is TGCGCCAGCAGCCAGGGAGGCGTTAACTATGGCTACACCTTC.

The rearrangement uses TRBV11-2 and TRBJ2-7, with 9 bases identical to TRBD1. V dropped 6 bases and J dropped 1; count of bases not matched to a gene: 7. This CDR3 region has 15 residues. Germline assignment: CDR1 SGHAT and CDR2 FQNNGV. The DNA for the CDR3 is TGTGCCAGCAGACAAAACAGGGGGCAGTCCTACGAGCAGTACTTC. It encodes CASRQNRGQSYEQYF.

The genes are TRBV4-1 and TRBJ2-5, with no clear D. V was cut by 1 base and J by 3 bases, with 6 bases left in between. Germline CDR1 and CDR2: MGHRA and YSYEKL. The CDR3 totals 13 residues. Here the CDR3 DNA reads TGCGCCAGCAGCCAAGCACGGGAAGAGACCCAGTACTTC. Protein: CASSQAREETQYF.

This clonotype has only one observation. The rearrangement joins TRBV29-1 to TRBJ2-5, with D maybe TRBD2 (6 bases). Trimming took 7 bases from V and 6 from J, leaving 9 bases between them. Germline CDR1 and CDR2: SQVTM and ANQGSEA. The CDR3 runs to 10 residues. CDR3 bases: TGCAGCGGCCGCGGGAAGACCCAGTACTTC. Protein sequence: CSGRGKTQYF.

The chain recombines TRBV14 with TRBJ2-1; D is perhaps TRBD1 (6 bases). With 2 bases removed from V and 5 bases from J, the gap between germline ends came to 13 bases. This CDR3 comprises 15 residues. Germline V gene data show CDR1 as SGHDN and CDR2 as FVKESK. The CDR3 sequence: CASSQTGTPNNEQFF. CDR3 bases: TGTGCCAGCAGCCAAACCGGGACACCGAACAATGAGCAGTTCTTC. The full variable domain, in which reference TRBV14 and TRBJ2-1 provide the parts outside the CDR3, is EAGVTQFPSHSVIEKGQTVTLRCDPISGHDNLYWYRRVMGKEIKFLLHFVKESKQDESGMPNNRFLAERTGGTYSTLKVQPAELEDSGVYFCASSQTGTPNNEQFFGPGTRLTVL.